This T cell receptor (beta chain) was sequenced for a study of blood T cells in healthy people across ages. Total RNA extracted from each sample amounted to at least 6 micrograms. CDR1 SQVTM and CDR2 ANQGSEA come from the germline V gene. The CDR3 has 19 residues. V dropped 3 bases and J dropped 2; count of bases not matched to a gene: 10. This clonotype showed up just a few times. Its antigen is unidentified. For the second PCR, which ran for about 6 to 11 cycles, a sample-barcoded 5' primer and a J-beta primer mix were used. TCRdb analysed the 5' RACE reads with MiXCR anew, one entry per CDR3 protein. This repertoire shows hundreds of thousands of distinct CDR3 sequences, about 54% found once; its top ten account for over 30%. Findings of the study overall: Total diversity from one million sequenced T cells was likely underestimated.

The source of this sequence is a man in his sixties in good health. Sequencing input: blood. V gene TRBV29-1 combines with J gene TRBJ2-2, with TRBD2 identical over 15 bases. The CDR3 here is CSVDVGGTSGGPNTGELFF. The CDR3 DNA sequence: TGCAGCGTTGACGTGGGAGGGACTAGCGGGGGGCCAAACACCGGGGAGCTGTTTTTT.